Below are 2 T cell receptor beta chains sequenced from a single sample in a study of CXCR3-negative and CXCR3-positive naive CD8 T cells. With UMI labels, 5' RACE was used to prepare the TRB cDNA libraries. TCRdb reanalyzed the 5' RACE reads and collapses them to one entry per CDR3 protein, without DNA. The listing contains 100,000 to 150,000 distinct CDR3 sequences. The specimen sequenced was naive CXCR3- CD8+ T cells from blood. Subset here: CD45RO-CCR7+CD27+CD95- naive CD8+ T cells lacking CXCR3 (TNR3-). The receptors stem from a human donor in good health. Some clones in this sample may be carry-over from other donors' samples.

The J gene is TRBJ2-1, the V gene TRBV7-9. The CDR3 loop spans 16 amino acids. From germline, CDR1 is SEHNR and CDR2 FQNEAQ (reference sequence). This CDR3 is CASSQIAADPYNEQFF.

The CDR3 loop is CASSFAAYNEQFF. The chain joins TRBV5-6 to TRBJ2-1. CDR1 and CDR2 from the germline V gene are SGHDT and YYEEEE. The CDR3 is 13 residues long.